The 11 T cell receptor beta chains below come from one sample, sequenced in a study of blood T cell repertoires in COVID-19. Libraries were prepared by immunoSEQ multiplex PCR; TCRdb keeps only in-frame clonotypes and omits some of them. The sample includes nearly 250,000 clones, 65% to 90% of them seen just once. The sample taken for sequencing was PBMCs or T cells enriched from blood (not recorded which). The receptors originated from a woman in her forties or fifties with acute COVID-19.

This chain joins TRBV4-3 and TRBJ1-2; 9 bases fit TRBD1. This CDR3 has 16 residues. Germline CDR1 reads LGHNA; CDR2 reads YSLEER. J lost 5 bases, V lost 1 base, and 8 bases had no gene match. The CDR3 nucleotides read TGCGCCAGCAGCCAAGTTCCCGGACAGGGGAAGTATGGCTACACCTTC. Its protein is CASSQVPGQGKYGYTF.

The chain couples TRBV21-1 to TRBJ2-5; TRBD2 is the table's D call and was not checked against the DNA. TRBV21-1 is a known pseudogene. The CDR3 totals 16 residues. CDR3 amino acids: CASSKEARGNPRTQYF. The DNA for the CDR3 is TGTGCCAGCAGCAAAGAGGCGCGGGGAAACCCTAGGACCCAGTACTTC.

The chain recombines TRBV6-4 with TRBJ1-4, with D possibly matching TRBD1 (6 bases). V was trimmed by 9 bases and J by 5 bases, leaving 16 bases between them. Germline assignment: CDR1 MRHNA and CDR2 SNTAGT. CDR3 size: 14 residues. CDR3 loop: CARGGGQMNEKLFF. Here the CDR3 DNA reads TGTGCCAGAGGGGGGGGGCAGATGAATGAAAAACTGTTTTTT.

The chain combines TRBV19 with TRBJ2-4; D gene ambiguous. Trimming shortened V by 9 bases and J by 1 base, and 7 bases separated the two germline ends. The CDR3 sequence is 12 residues long. CDR1 and CDR2 (germline): LNHDA, SQIVND (reference sequence). CDR3 amino acids: CASGEAKNIQYF. CDR3 DNA: TGTGCCAGCGGAGAGGCCAAAAACATTCAGTACTTC.

V and J are TRBV24-1 and TRBJ1-2, with no clear D. The germline CDR1 and CDR2 sequences are KGHDR and SFDVKD. The CDR3 has 12 amino acids. V was cut by 4 bases and J by 9 bases, with 11 bases left in between. The CDR3 here is CATSDTYGSYTF. The DNA for the CDR3 is TGTGCCACCAGTGACACCTATGGTAGCTACACCTTC.

The chain links TRBV10-1 to TRBJ1-6, with D possibly matching TRBD1 (6 bases). This CDR3 is 14 amino acids long. Germline lookup yields CDR1 WNHNN and CDR2 SYGVQD (reference sequence). V was pared by 4 bases and J by 5 bases, with 9 bases between. The CDR3 region has the DNA TGCGCCAGCAGTGCAGGGGAGAATAATTCACCCCTCCACTTT. It codes for CASSAGENNSPLHF.

This chain joins TRBV7-2 and TRBJ1-5, with a tentative D call TRBD1 (5 bases). The germline gives CDR1 SGHTA, CDR2 FQGNSA. CDR3 size: 15 residues. V dropped 5 bases and J dropped 4 bases, with 15 bases sitting between them. The CDR3 DNA follows: TGTGCCAGCAGCGTTGACGTGGGGCGAAATCAGCCCCAGCATTTT. It specifies CASSVDVGRNQPQHF. The full variable domain, rest sourced from reference TRBV7-2 and TRBJ1-5, is GAGVSQSPSNKVTEKGKDVELRCDPISGHTALYWYRQSLGQGLEFLIYFQGNSAPDKSGLPSDRFSAERTGGSVSTLTIQRTQQEDSAVYLCASSVDVGRNQPQHFGDGTRLSIL.

The V and J genes are TRBV7-8 and TRBJ1-6, with D maybe TRBD1 (5 bases). The CDR3 consists of 17 residues. CDR1 and CDR2 from the germline V gene are SGHVS and FQNEAQ. Trimming left V 5 bases short and J 5 bases short, with 19 bases between. This CDR3 is CASSLKVVGGDNSPLHF. The CDR3 nucleotides are TGTGCCAGCAGCCTTAAGGTAGTCGGGGGTGATAATTCACCCCTCCACTTT.

The chain joins TRBV5-6 to TRBJ1-1; D ambiguous. Trimming pared 5 bases from V and 11 bases from J, leaving 16 bases between. CDR3 length: 12 amino acids. Germline V gene lookup returns CDR1 SGHDT and CDR2 YYEEEE. Written as DNA, the CDR3 is TGTGCCAGCAGTAAGCAGGAGGGTTCGGCTTTCTTT. Translation gives CASSKQEGSAFF.

The V and J genes are TRBV3-1 (or the pseudogene TRBV3-2) and TRBJ1-4; no reliable D call. Germline CDR1 reads LGHDT; CDR2 reads YNNKEL (reference sequence). V gave up 1 base and J gave up 7 bases, with 13 bases separating them. This CDR3 contains 15 residues. The CDR3: CASSQGRDGGEKLFF. In DNA, the CDR3 is TGTGCCAGCAGCCAAGGGAGGGATGGAGGTGAAAAACTGTTTTTT.

This chain connects TRBV14 to TRBJ2-5; 15 bases align to TRBD2. The junction had 1 base not matched to a gene; V was cut back by 5 bases and J by 9 bases. The CDR3 length is 13 residues. Germline V CDR1 and CDR2: SGHDN, FVKESK. CDR3: CASSGTSGGSQYF. The CDR3 DNA reads TGTGCCAGCAGCGGGACTAGCGGGGGGTCCCAGTACTTC.